The rows below give T cell receptor beta chains drawn from one sample of a study of patients and donors after allogeneic stem cell transplantation. One entry per CDR3 protein results from TCRdb running MiXCR on the RT-PCR reads. The profile covers 920,000 or so distinct CDR3 sequences, with under 20% appearing a single time and 6% taken by the ten largest. The sequencing sample was made of blood, either unsorted or a sorted T cell fraction (not recorded which). All receptors come from a human donor who was either an allogeneic HSCT recipient or a stem cell or donor lymphocyte infusion donor (not recorded which). It is not recorded whose cells these are; they may come from a transplant donor. Each CDR3 is given with its conserved first and last residue. Each record gives: clone size, CDR3 length, V gene, D gene, J gene, CDR3 protein, CDR3 DNA. D genes are given only for firm matches. Some rows have no size entry. The others give once, few or many, or a class for an expanded clone.

size: -
length: 14
V: TRBV2
D: -
J: TRBJ2-6
CDR3: CASHVEMGANVLTF
DNA: TGTGCCAGCCATGTGGAGATGGGAGCCAACGTCCTGACTTTC

size: -
length: 15
V: TRBV5-1
D: -
J: TRBJ2-2
CDR3: CASSLGLVATGELFF
DNA: TGCGCCAGCAGCTTGGGGCTAGTGGCCACCGGGGAGCTGTTTTTT

size: few
length: 13
V: TRBV11-2
D: -
J: TRBJ2-7
CDR3: CASRETNFYEQYF
DNA: TGTGCCAGCAGGGAGACAAACTTCTACGAGCAGTACTTC

size: few
length: 16
V: TRBV6-1
D: -
J: TRBJ2-2
CDR3: CASSPSGNPNTGELFF
DNA: TGTGCCAGCAGTCCCTCCGGGAACCCGAACACCGGGGAGCTGTTTTTT

size: -
length: 16
V: TRBV5-1
D: -
J: TRBJ2-6
CDR3: CASSLRQSSGANVLTF
DNA: TGCGCCAGCAGCTTGCGACAGTCCTCTGGGGCCAACGTCCTGACTTTC

size: few
length: 15
V: TRBV20-1
D: -
J: TRBJ2-3
CDR3: CSARDIQASTDTQYF
DNA: TGCAGTGCTAGAGATATCCAGGCCTCCACAGATACGCAGTATTTT

size: -
length: 15
V: TRBV5-1
D: -
J: TRBJ2-3
CDR3: CASSPWTSSTDTQYF
DNA: TGCGCCAGCAGCCCCTGGACGTCTAGCACAGATACGCAGTATTTT

size: few
length: 13
V: TRBV29-1
D: -
J: TRBJ1-2
CDR3: CSVVGGANYGYTF
DNA: TGCAGCGTTGTGGGGGGTGCAAACTATGGCTACACCTTC

size: -
length: 13
V: TRBV12-3/TRBV12-4
D: -
J: TRBJ1-1
CDR3: CASRSGDGTEAFF
DNA: TGTGCCAGCAGATCCGGCGACGGCACTGAAGCTTTCTTT

size: many
length: 12
V: TRBV10-3
D: -
J: TRBJ1-2
CDR3: CAITDGPYGYTF
DNA: TGTGCCATCACGGACGGGCCCTATGGCTACACCTTC

size: many
length: 19
V: TRBV20-1
D: -
J: TRBJ2-1
CDR3: CSARATFQDLNPPYNEQFF
DNA: TGCAGTGCTAGAGCTACTTTCCAGGACCTCAATCCCCCCTACAATGAGCAGTTCTTC

size: many
length: 13
V: TRBV12-3/TRBV12-4
D: -
J: TRBJ2-7
CDR3: CASTFPGAHEQYF
DNA: TGTGCCAGCACCTTTCCGGGGGCCCACGAGCAGTACTTC

size: few
length: 15
V: TRBV6-1
D: TRBD2
J: TRBJ2-1
CDR3: CATHGGLAGGNEQFF
DNA: TGTGCCACCCACGGGGGACTAGCGGGAGGCAATGAGCAGTTCTTC

size: few
length: 15
V: TRBV14
D: -
J: TRBJ1-2
CDR3: CASSQVRDPGDGYTF
DNA: TGTGCCAGCAGCCAAGTCCGGGACCCGGGGGATGGCTACACCTTC

size: -
length: 14
V: TRBV29-1
D: -
J: TRBJ1-1
CDR3: CSVEGGPGGREAFF
DNA: TGCAGCGTTGAAGGTGGGCCGGGGGGTAGAGAAGCTTTCTTT

size: many
length: 15
V: TRBV12-3/TRBV12-4
D: -
J: TRBJ2-7
CDR3: CASSPTPPSPYEQYF
DNA: TGTGCCAGCAGTCCGACCCCCCCAAGTCCCTACGAGCAGTACTTC

size: -
length: 17
V: TRBV3-1
D: TRBD1
J: TRBJ2-6
CDR3: CASSQRQGPSGANVLTF
DNA: TGTGCCAGCAGCCAAAGACAGGGGCCTTCTGGGGCCAACGTCCTGACTTTC

size: once
length: 14
V: TRBV24-1
D: -
J: TRBJ2-4
CDR3: CTTSDSGIKNIQYF
DNA: TGTACCACCAGTGATTCAGGGATCAAAAACATCCAGTACTTC

size: few
length: 14
V: TRBV3-1
D: -
J: TRBJ1-5
CDR3: CASGQKHSNQPQHF
DNA: TGTGCCAGCGGACAGAAACATAGCAATCAGCCCCAGCATTTT

size: few
length: 14
V: TRBV7-9
D: TRBD1
J: TRBJ1-4
CDR3: CASSTGGPHEKLFF
DNA: TGTGCCAGCAGTACAGGGGGCCCGCATGAAAAACTGTTTTTT

size: -
length: 12
V: TRBV27
D: -
J: TRBJ1-5
CDR3: CASPQGGQPQHF
DNA: TGTGCCAGCCCACAGGGTGGTCAGCCCCAGCATTTT

size: -
length: 13
V: TRBV6-2/TRBV6-3
D: TRBD1
J: TRBJ2-5
CDR3: CASSRQGVETQYF
DNA: TGTGCCAGCAGCCGACAGGGGGTAGAGACCCAGTACTTC

size: many
length: 14
V: TRBV12-3/TRBV12-4
D: TRBD1
J: TRBJ2-7
CDR3: CASSLGQGIYEQYF
DNA: TGTGCCAGCAGTTTGGGACAGGGGATCTACGAGCAGTACTTC

size: few
length: 16
V: TRBV12-3/TRBV12-4
D: -
J: TRBJ1-5
CDR3: CASSSLYRNSNQPQHF
DNA: TGTGCCAGCAGTTCCCTGTATCGCAACAGCAATCAGCCCCAGCATTTT

size: -
length: 15
V: TRBV6-5
D: -
J: TRBJ2-3
CDR3: CASSYSWPNTDTQYF
DNA: TGTGCCAGCAGTTACAGCTGGCCGAACACAGATACGCAGTATTTT

size: -
length: 11
V: TRBV6-1
D: -
J: TRBJ2-1
CDR3: CASSRSGEQFF
DNA: TGTGCCAGCAGCAGATCTGGTGAGCAGTTCTTC